The 2 T cell receptor beta chains listed next were all sequenced from one sample in a study of post-analysis software for immune sequencing data (dated by TCRdb to the mid-2010s). On the study overall, not on this receptor specifically: Significantly higher frequencies in patients than in controls were found for a few TRBV segments, including TRBV5-6, TRBV5-1 and TRBV20-1.

Their antigen targets remain unknown. The method was PCR. Sequencer: Illumina HiSeq 2500. To reduce PCR and sequencing biases, unique molecular identifiers were built into the TCR beta cDNA libraries. TCRdb ran its own pipeline on the public reads, namely fastp trimming at Q25 and MiXCR clone calling, and kept in-frame beta chains. Rows merge per CDR3 protein into single entries with the most common DNA and genes. The sample contains approximately 360,000 distinct CDR3 sequences, about a third of them found a single time. Roughly an eighth of the sample is taken by the ten largest. The material sequenced was blood. Receptors were obtained from a girl aged 5-17 years with multiple sclerosis.

A few counts support this clonotype. V and J are TRBV18 and TRBJ1-1; 7 nucleotides line up with TRBD1. CDR1 is KGHSH, CDR2 LQKENI, per germline. The CDR3 spans 16 residues. J lost 2 bases, V lost 2 bases, and 8 bases had no gene match. The CDR3 sequence is CASSPVTGWANTEAFF. The CDR3 DNA follows: TGTGCCAGCTCACCAGTGACAGGGTGGGCCAACACTGAAGCTTTCTTT.

This clonotype was detected ten times or more. The chain has TRBV7-6 and TRBJ2-6; weak D call: TRBD1 (5 bases). The CDR3 has 16 residues. CDR1 is SGHVS and CDR2 is FNYEAQ in the germline V gene. Trimming left V 1 base short and J 0 bases short, with 7 bases between. The CDR3 sequence is CASSLGQGSGANVLTF. The CDR3 DNA follows: TGTGCCAGCAGCTTAGGCCAGGGCTCTGGGGCCAACGTCCTGACTTTC. Filled out from reference TRBV7-6 and TRBJ2-6, the complete variable domain reads GAGVSQSPRYKVTKRGQDVALRCDPISGHVSLYWYRQALGQGPEFLTYFNYEAQQDKSGLPNDRFSAERPEGSISTLTIQRTEQRDSAMYRCASSLGQGSGANVLTFGAGSRLTVL.